This T cell receptor (beta chain) was profiled in a study of shared clonotypes between healthy human individuals. Across the whole study: Sampling drew on donors who were two women and a few men aged 18 to 49. Points from the study as a whole: The sampled material consisted only of blood, and tissue repertoires are likely to differ.

Splitting of CD4+ cells produced CD45RA+ naive and CD45RA-negative memory subsets. Points on this clone: Its antigen remains unidentified.

Method: immunoSEQ multiplex PCR; TCRdb's copy keeps in-frame clones and lacks some. This sample has about 190,000 clones, with approximately 60% found just once. The CDR3 is 15 amino acids. The V and J ends lost 6 bases and 3 bases respectively, with 15 bases between them. The V gene's germline CDR1 is MGHDK and CDR2 SYGVNS. The sample comprised memory CD4+ T cells sorted from blood. Subset reported: CD45RA-negative fraction. The TCR sequence derives from a man aged 25 to 40 in good health. The chain employs TRBV25-1 and TRBJ2-4; possible D gene TRBD2, 6 bases. CDR3 DNA sequence: TGTGCCAGCAGCGTCGAGGAGGGGAACAAAAACATTCAGTACTTC. The encoded protein is CASSVEEGNKNIQYF.